Each of the 15 T cell receptor beta chains below was sequenced from the same sample in a study of T cell changes during pregnancy in multiple sclerosis. This table comes from immunoSEQ multiplex PCR, and its TCRdb copy is limited to in-frame clones, with some not included. Of about 43,000 clones in the sample, 85% to 90% were seen once. Sequenced material: peripheral blood, taken in the second trimester of pregnancy. All receptors derive from a female donor in good health, enrolled as a control in a pregnancy study.

The chain is built from TRBV4-3 and TRBJ1-4; 7 positions agree with TRBD1. Trimming cost V 1 base and J 8 bases; bases outside gene matches: 10. The CDR3 is made up of 16 amino acids. CDR1 LGHNA and CDR2 YSLEER come from the germline V gene. The CDR3 sequence is CASSQGRTGIREKLFF. In nucleotides, the CDR3 is TGCGCCAGCAGCCAAGGGAGGACAGGTATTAGGGAAAAACTGTTTTTT.

The chain combines TRBV5-4 with TRBJ2-7; 14 bases agree with TRBD2. The V gene's germline CDR1 is SGHNT and CDR2 YYREEE (reference sequence). The CDR3 loop spans 15 amino acids. The V segment lost 4 bases and the J segment 2 bases; nucleotides outside the gene matches: 2. The CDR3 coding sequence is TGTGCCAGCAGCAGACTAGCGGGGGGGCCCTACGAGCAGTACTTC. As protein: CASSRLAGGPYEQYF. Drawing the rest from reference TRBV5-4 and TRBJ2-7, the complete variable domain is ETGVTQSPTHLIKTRGQQVTLRCSSQSGHNTVSWYQQALGQGPQFIFQYYREEENGRGNFPPRFSGLQFPNYSSELNVNALELDDSALYLCASSRLAGGPYEQYFGPGTRLTVT.

With respect to this clone: Because the CDR3's place on the DNA is in doubt, the DNA is left out and the CDR3 is given as listed by TCRdb. The rearrangement links TRBV14 to TRBJ1-2; the table's TRBD1 call for D was not verified on the DNA. The germline CDR1 and CDR2 sequences are SGHDN and FVKESK. The CDR3 length equals 22 residues, ends included. CDR3 sequence: CASSRLERGLHLRFGDQGGYTF.

This chain connects TRBV30 to TRBJ1-1, with 7 bases fitting TRBD1. The V gene end was trimmed by 5 bases and the J gene end by 10 bases; junction bases not matched to a gene: 19. The CDR3 totals 15 residues. The germline gives CDR1 GTSNPN, CDR2 SVGIG (reference sequence). The CDR3 DNA reads TGTGCCTGGTCCGAGGAAGGACAGGTTTCTCCGCGAGCTTTCTTT. It specifies CAWSEEGQVSPRAFF.

V usage is TRBV19 and J usage is TRBJ1-2; 7 bases are shared with TRBD1. The length of the CDR3 is 11 residues. V shed 6 bases and J 6 bases; nucleotides not matched to a gene: 1. Germline CDR1 reads LNHDA; CDR2 reads SQIVND (reference sequence). The CDR3 bases are TGTGCCAGTAGCGACAGGGATGGCTACACCTTC. Translating gives CASSDRDGYTF.

For the CDR3, the DNA is TGTGCCAGTAGTATAACAGTGAACACTGAAGCTTTCTTT. Translation: CASSITVNTEAFF. The V gene is TRBV19, the J gene TRBJ1-1, with no clear D. V was clipped by 2 bases and J by 0 bases, with 4 bases between them. The CDR3 is 13 amino acids. Germline assignment: CDR1 LNHDA and CDR2 SQIVND (reference sequence).

CDR3 nucleotides: TGTGCCAGCAGCTTGGCCTTGGGACAGGGGGGGAGTTACGAGCAGTACTTC. Translating it yields CASSLALGQGGSYEQYF. This chain uses TRBV5-6 with TRBJ2-7; 11 bases align to TRBD1. This CDR3 is built from 17 residues. Germline values: CDR1 SGHDT, CDR2 YYEEEE. V dropped 0 bases and J dropped 4; count of bases not matched to a gene: 9.

The V call is TRBV11-3, the J call TRBJ2-1; 8 nucleotides align to TRBD2. V gave up 5 bases and J gave up 0 bases; unmatched junction bases: 9. Germline-derived CDR1 and CDR2 are SGHNT and YENEEA. CDR3 length equals 17 residues. The CDR3 reads CASSPTSGTSSYNEQFF. The CDR3, as DNA: TGTGCCAGCAGCCCTACTAGCGGCACGAGCTCCTACAATGAGCAGTTCTTC.

V and J are TRBV6-5 and TRBJ1-1, with TRBD1 as a possible D gene (5 bases). The germline V gene has CDR1 MNHEY and CDR2 SVGAGI. CDR3 size: 15 residues. Trimming cost V 3 bases and J 0 bases, with 11 bases left between them. The CDR3 bases are TGTGCCAGCAGTTATCGGGGGAATTTGAACACTGAAGCTTTCTTT. Translating gives CASSYRGNLNTEAFF.

Only a few counts were recorded for this clone. V gene TRBV29-1 combines with J gene TRBJ1-1; perhaps TRBD1 as D (5 bases). Germline-derived CDR1 and CDR2 are SQVTM and ANQGSEA. CDR3 length equals 12 residues. V lost 8 bases and J lost 1, with 11 bases in between. CDR3 sequence reads: CSIRQQNTEAFF. DNA for the CDR3: TGCAGCATCCGACAGCAGAACACTGAAGCTTTCTTT.

The chain has TRBV5-8 and TRBJ2-1, with 16 bases that match TRBD2. V dropped 5 bases and J dropped 9; count of bases not matched to a gene: 5. CDR1 SGHTS and CDR2 YDEGEE come from the germline V gene. There are 15 residues in the CDR3. The CDR3 spells CASSSGTSGRGEQFF. The CDR3 DNA is TGTGCCAGCAGTTCCGGGACTAGCGGGAGGGGTGAGCAGTTCTTC.

This clone has more than one count but fewer than ten. The chain combines TRBV6-6 with TRBJ1-1; the match to TRBD1 covers 8 bases. Germline CDR1 and CDR2: MNHNY and SVGAGI (reference sequence). Trimming cost V 3 bases and J 4 bases; bases outside gene matches: 4. There are 14 residues in the CDR3. CDR3 in DNA: TGTGCCAGCAGTTATGACAGGGGAGGCACTGAAGCTTTCTTT. As protein: CASSYDRGGTEAFF.

This chain joins TRBV9 and TRBJ2-1, with D possibly TRBD2 on 6 matching bases. Trimming removed 3 bases from V and 4 bases from J, with 14 bases in between. The CDR3 covers 15 residues. From germline, CDR1 is SGDLS and CDR2 YYNGEE. The CDR3 loop is CASSGSGYRYNEQFF. DNA for the CDR3: TGTGCCAGCAGCGGCAGCGGGTACCGATACAATGAGCAGTTCTTC. Together with reference TRBV9 and TRBJ2-1, the CDR3 gives the full variable domain: DSGVTQTPKHLITATGQRVTLRCSPRSGDLSVYWYQQSLDQGLQFLIQYYNGEERAKGNILERFSAQQFPDLHSELNLSSLELGDSALYFCASSGSGYRYNEQFFGPGTRLTVL.

The gene calls are TRBV6-5 and TRBJ2-3; 7 bases agree with TRBD2. The CDR3 is made up of 15 amino acids. With 0 bases clipped from V and 4 bases from J, the junction kept 4 bases outside the gene matches. CDR1 MNHEY and CDR2 SVGAGI come from the germline V gene. CDR3 DNA: TGTGCCAGCAGTTACTCGAAGGGGAGGGCAGATACGCAGTATTTT. Translated, it gives CASSYSKGRADTQYF.

This rearrangement joins TRBV6-6 to TRBJ2-7, with TRBD1 identical over 8 bases. Germline V gene data show CDR1 as MNHNY and CDR2 as SVGAGI (reference sequence). Trimming at V came to 8 bases and at J to 0 bases, leaving 6 bases not matched to a gene. The CDR3 has 14 amino acids. CDR3 DNA: TGTGCCAGCCCATTGGACAGGGCCTCCTACGAGCAGTACTTC. Translating it yields CASPLDRASYEQYF.